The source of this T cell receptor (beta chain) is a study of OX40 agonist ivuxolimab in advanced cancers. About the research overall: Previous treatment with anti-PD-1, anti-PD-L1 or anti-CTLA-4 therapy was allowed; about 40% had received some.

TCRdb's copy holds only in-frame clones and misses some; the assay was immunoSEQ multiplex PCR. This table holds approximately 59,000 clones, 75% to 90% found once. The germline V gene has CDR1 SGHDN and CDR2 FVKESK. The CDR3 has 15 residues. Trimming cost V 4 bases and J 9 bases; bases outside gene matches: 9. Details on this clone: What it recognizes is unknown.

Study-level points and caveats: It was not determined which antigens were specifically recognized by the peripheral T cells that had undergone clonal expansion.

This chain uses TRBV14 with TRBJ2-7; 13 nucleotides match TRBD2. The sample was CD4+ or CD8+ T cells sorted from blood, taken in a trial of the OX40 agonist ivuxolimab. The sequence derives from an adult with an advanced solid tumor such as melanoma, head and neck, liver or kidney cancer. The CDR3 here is CASSPQTGLAGVQYF. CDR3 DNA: TGTGCCAGCAGCCCTCAAACCGGACTAGCGGGAGTGCAGTACTTC. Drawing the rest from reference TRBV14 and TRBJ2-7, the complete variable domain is EAGVTQFPSHSVIEKGQTVTLRCDPISGHDNLYWYRRVMGKEIKFLLHFVKESKQDESGMPNNRFLAERTGGTYSTLKVQPAELEDSGVYFCASSPQTGLAGVQYFGPGTRLTVT.